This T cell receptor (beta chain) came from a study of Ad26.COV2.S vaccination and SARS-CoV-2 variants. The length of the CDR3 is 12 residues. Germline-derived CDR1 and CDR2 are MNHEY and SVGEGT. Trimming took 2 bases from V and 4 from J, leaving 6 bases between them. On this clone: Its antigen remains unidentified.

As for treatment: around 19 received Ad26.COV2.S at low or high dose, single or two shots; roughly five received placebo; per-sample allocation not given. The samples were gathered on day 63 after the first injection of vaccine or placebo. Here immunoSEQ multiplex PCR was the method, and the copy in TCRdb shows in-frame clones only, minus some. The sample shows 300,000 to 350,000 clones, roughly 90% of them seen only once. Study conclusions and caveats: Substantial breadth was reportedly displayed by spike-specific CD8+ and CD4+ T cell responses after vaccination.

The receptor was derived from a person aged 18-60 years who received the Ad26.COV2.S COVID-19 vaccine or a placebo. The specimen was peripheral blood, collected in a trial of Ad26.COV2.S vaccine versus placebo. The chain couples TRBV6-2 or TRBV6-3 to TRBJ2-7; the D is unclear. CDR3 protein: CASSYRVYEQYF. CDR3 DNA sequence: TGTGCCAGCAGTTACAGGGTTTACGAGCAGTACTTC.